This entry is about one T cell receptor beta chain. As yet, its antigen is unknown. The sample originates from a study of cytomegalovirus exposure and HLA in healthy donors. Study information: Early released data had about 80 million unique TCRs, all coming from HLA-typed donors. Study results and limitations: Rarity held for most TCR sequences, but there were some public TCRs that occurred in many donors. The study carried out a later analysis of TCR beta sequences. It associated 15,000 to 20,000 of them with specific HLA alleles at a false discovery rate of 0.05. The number of N-insertions in an Asian-associated ancestry cluster was reportedly below the 666-donor mean in a later analysis.

CDR3 length: 15 residues. CDR1 is SGHTS and CDR2 is YDEGEE in the germline V gene. The PCR employed 60 Vbeta primers together with 13 Jbeta primers. TCRdb's copy holds only in-frame clones and misses some; the assay was immunoSEQ multiplex PCR. Among roughly 180,000 clones, about 9.4% were seen once, and the ten largest hold 1% to 1.5%. The receptor's source is a woman aged 30 to 39 in good health and CMV-seropositive. Sequences were obtained from PBMCs. The chain links TRBV5-8 to TRBJ2-5; 10 bases match TRBD2. The J call is in doubt because the DNA end fits TRBJ2-7 better. The CDR3 DNA sequence: TGTGCCAGCAGCACACTAGCGGGAACCTCAGGCGAGCAGTACTTC. Its protein is CASSTLAGTSGEQYF.